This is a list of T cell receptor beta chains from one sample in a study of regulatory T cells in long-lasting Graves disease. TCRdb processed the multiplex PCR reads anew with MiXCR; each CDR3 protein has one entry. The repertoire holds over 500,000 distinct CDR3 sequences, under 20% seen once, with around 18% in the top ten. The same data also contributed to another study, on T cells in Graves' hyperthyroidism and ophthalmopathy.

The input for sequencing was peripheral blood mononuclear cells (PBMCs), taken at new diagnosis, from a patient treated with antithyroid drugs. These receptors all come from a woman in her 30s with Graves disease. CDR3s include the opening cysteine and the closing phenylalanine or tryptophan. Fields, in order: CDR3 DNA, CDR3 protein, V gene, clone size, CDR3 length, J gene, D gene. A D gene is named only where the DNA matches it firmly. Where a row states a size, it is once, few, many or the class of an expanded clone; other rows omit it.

CDR3 DNA: TGTGCCAGCAGCACAACTATGGCGGGTGTTCGGTTCGTAGCTTTCTTT
CDR3 protein: CASSTTMAGVRFVAFF
V gene: TRBV7-9
clone size: many
CDR3 length: 16
J gene: TRBJ1-1
D gene: -

CDR3 DNA: TGTGCCAGATCTCAAACTAGCGGGAGCGCTTTCTCCTACGAGCAGTACTTC
CDR3 protein: CARSQTSGSAFSYEQYF
V gene: TRBV7-2
clone size: many
CDR3 length: 17
J gene: TRBJ2-7
D gene: TRBD2

CDR3 DNA: TGTGCCAGCAGACTTGACAGGGGTCGAGAAAAACTGTTTTTT
CDR3 protein: CASRLDRGREKLFF
V gene: TRBV11-2
clone size: -
CDR3 length: 14
J gene: TRBJ1-4
D gene: TRBD1

CDR3 DNA: TGCAGTGCTATGCATAGCGGGAGGGCCCTGAATGAGCAGTTCTTC
CDR3 protein: CSAMHSGRALNEQFF
V gene: TRBV20-1
clone size: -
CDR3 length: 15
J gene: TRBJ2-1
D gene: TRBD2

CDR3 DNA: TGTGCCAGCAGCTCAAGGCGGGGTGCCGGGGTCCAGTACTTC
CDR3 protein: CASSSRRGAGVQYF
V gene: TRBV11-2
clone size: -
CDR3 length: 14
J gene: TRBJ2-5
D gene: -

CDR3 DNA: TGCAGCGTAGCCACAGGGGGCTTCGGTGAAAAACTGTTTTTT
CDR3 protein: CSVATGGFGEKLFF
V gene: TRBV29-1
clone size: -
CDR3 length: 14
J gene: TRBJ1-4
D gene: TRBD1

CDR3 DNA: TGCAGCGTTGAAGCTACCGGACGGAACTATGGCTACACCTTC
CDR3 protein: CSVEATGRNYGYTF
V gene: TRBV29-1
clone size: -
CDR3 length: 14
J gene: TRBJ1-2
D gene: -

CDR3 DNA: TGTGCCAGCAGCAGACAAACGAACACTGAAGCTTTCTTT
CDR3 protein: CASSRQTNTEAFF
V gene: TRBV12-3/TRBV12-4
clone size: many
CDR3 length: 13
J gene: TRBJ1-1
D gene: -

CDR3 DNA: TGTGCCAGCAGCCAAGCCGGACAGGGGCATCAGCCCCAGCATTTT
CDR3 protein: CASSQAGQGHQPQHF
V gene: TRBV3-1
clone size: many
CDR3 length: 15
J gene: TRBJ1-5
D gene: TRBD1

CDR3 DNA: TGCAGTGCTCAGACTAGCGCGTCCTACGAGCAGTACTTC
CDR3 protein: CSAQTSASYEQYF
V gene: TRBV20-1
clone size: -
CDR3 length: 13
J gene: TRBJ2-7
D gene: TRBD2

CDR3 DNA: TGTGCCAGTAGTATCCGGAATAATGAAAAACTGTTTTTT
CDR3 protein: CASSIRNNEKLFF
V gene: TRBV19
clone size: -
CDR3 length: 13
J gene: TRBJ1-4
D gene: -

CDR3 DNA: TGCAGTGCTAGGGTCGTCCAGGACCATGATAGGGCCAACATTCAGTACTTC
CDR3 protein: CSARVVQDHDRANIQYF
V gene: TRBV20-1
clone size: few
CDR3 length: 17
J gene: TRBJ2-4
D gene: -

CDR3 DNA: TGCGCCAGCAGCTCCGGAAATAACACGGGACTCCTAAACATTCAGTACTTC
CDR3 protein: CASSSGNNTGLLNIQYF
V gene: TRBV5-1
clone size: -
CDR3 length: 17
J gene: TRBJ2-4
D gene: -

CDR3 DNA: TGTGCCAGCAGACAGGGGGCGAACTATAATTCACCCCTCCACTTT
CDR3 protein: CASRQGANYNSPLHF
V gene: TRBV7-3
clone size: -
CDR3 length: 15
J gene: TRBJ1-6
D gene: TRBD1

CDR3 DNA: TGCAGTTGTTTCGGGACAGCCGATTCTAGCGGGAGCATCACCGGGGAGCTGTTTTTT
CDR3 protein: CSCFGTADSSGSITGELFF
V gene: TRBV20-1
clone size: many
CDR3 length: 19
J gene: TRBJ2-2
D gene: TRBD2

CDR3 DNA: TGTGCCAGCAGCCAAGAGGAGAACACCGGGGAGCTGTTTTTT
CDR3 protein: CASSQEENTGELFF
V gene: TRBV3-1
clone size: few
CDR3 length: 14
J gene: TRBJ2-2
D gene: -